This TCR beta chain appears in the sequencing data of a study of blood T cell repertoires in COVID-19. For the study at large: Researchers got acute and convalescent COVID-19 samples from the United States, Italy and Spain. PBMCs, B-cell-depleted T cells, or T cells provided the cDNA or gDNA that made up the material.

Germline loops: CDR1 SGHRS, CDR2 YFSETQ. The CDR3 extends over 15 amino acids. The V end lost 3 bases, the J end lost 5 bases, and 15 bases lay between the germline ends. Per the original data handling: Amplification from reference gene primers served as the basis for estimated nucleated cell counts. The repertoire was sequenced with immunoSEQ multiplex PCR; TCRdb's copy has only in-frame clones and lacks some. The V and J calls and clone size are taken from that table; D and trimming were inferred from the DNA. The table records approximately 90,000 clones, around 87% of them present only once. The chain joins TRBV5-1 to TRBJ1-5; D is ambiguous. The source of this sequence is a human donor in a cohort sampled during active COVID-19. The sample taken for sequencing was peripheral blood. The CDR3 loop is CASSSSEGGDQPQHF. CDR3 nucleotides: TGCGCCAGCAGCTCCTCCGAGGGCGGGGATCAGCCCCAGCATTTT.